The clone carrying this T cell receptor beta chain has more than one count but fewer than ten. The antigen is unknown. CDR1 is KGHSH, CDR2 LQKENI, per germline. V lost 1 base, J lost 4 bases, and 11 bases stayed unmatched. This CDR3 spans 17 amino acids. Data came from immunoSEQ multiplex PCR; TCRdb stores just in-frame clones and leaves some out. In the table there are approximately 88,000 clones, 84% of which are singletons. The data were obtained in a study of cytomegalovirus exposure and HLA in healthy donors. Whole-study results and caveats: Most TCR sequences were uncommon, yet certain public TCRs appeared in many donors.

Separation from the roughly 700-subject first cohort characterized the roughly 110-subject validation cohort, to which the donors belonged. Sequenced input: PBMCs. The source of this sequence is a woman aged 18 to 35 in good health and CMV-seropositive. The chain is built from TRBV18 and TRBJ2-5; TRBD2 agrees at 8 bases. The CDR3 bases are TGTGCCAGCTCACCACGCGGGGGGCGTGACGGTAGAGAGACCCAGTACTTC. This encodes CASSPRGGRDGRETQYF.